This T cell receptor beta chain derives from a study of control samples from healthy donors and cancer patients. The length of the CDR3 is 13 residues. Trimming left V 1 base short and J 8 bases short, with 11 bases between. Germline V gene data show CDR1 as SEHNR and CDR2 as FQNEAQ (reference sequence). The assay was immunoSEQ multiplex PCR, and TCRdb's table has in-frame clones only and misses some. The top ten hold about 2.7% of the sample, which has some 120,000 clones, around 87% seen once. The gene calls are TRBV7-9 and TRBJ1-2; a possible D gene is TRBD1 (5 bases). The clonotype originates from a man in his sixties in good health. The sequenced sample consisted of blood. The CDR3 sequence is CASSLVRGDGYTF. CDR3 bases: TGTGCCAGCAGCTTAGTACGGGGCGACGGCTACACCTTC.